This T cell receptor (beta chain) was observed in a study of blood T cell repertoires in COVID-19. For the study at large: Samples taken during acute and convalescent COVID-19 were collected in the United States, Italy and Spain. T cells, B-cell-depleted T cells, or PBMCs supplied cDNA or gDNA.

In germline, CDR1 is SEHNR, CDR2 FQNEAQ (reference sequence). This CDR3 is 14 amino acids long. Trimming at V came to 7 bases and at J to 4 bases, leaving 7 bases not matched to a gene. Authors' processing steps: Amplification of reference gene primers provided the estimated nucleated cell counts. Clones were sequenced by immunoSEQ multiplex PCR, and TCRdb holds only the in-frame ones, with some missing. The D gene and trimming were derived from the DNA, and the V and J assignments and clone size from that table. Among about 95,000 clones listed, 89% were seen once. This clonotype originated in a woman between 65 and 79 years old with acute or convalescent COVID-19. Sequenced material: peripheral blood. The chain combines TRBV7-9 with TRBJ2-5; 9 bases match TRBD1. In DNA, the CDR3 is TGTGCCAGCACCCGACAGGGGGAGAGAGAGACCCAGTACTTC. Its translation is CASTRQGERETQYF.